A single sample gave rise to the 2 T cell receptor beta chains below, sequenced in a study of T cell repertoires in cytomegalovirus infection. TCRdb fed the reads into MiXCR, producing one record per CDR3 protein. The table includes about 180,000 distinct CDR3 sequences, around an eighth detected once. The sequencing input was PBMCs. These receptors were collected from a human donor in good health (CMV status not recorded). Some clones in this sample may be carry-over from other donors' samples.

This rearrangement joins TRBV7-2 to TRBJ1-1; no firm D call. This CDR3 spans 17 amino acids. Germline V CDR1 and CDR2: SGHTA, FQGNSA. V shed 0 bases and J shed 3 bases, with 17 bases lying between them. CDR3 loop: CASSLAVRATGDTEAFF. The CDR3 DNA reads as TGTGCCAGCAGCTTAGCTGTACGGGCCACCGGGGACACTGAAGCTTTCTTT.

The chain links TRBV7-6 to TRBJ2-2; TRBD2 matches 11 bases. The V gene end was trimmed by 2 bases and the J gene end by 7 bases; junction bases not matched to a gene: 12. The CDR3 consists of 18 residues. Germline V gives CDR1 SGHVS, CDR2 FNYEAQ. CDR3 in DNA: TGTGCCAGCAGCTTACTATCTAGCGGGAGGTTAAGCAGCGGGGAGCTGTTTTTT. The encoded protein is CASSLLSSGRLSSGELFF.